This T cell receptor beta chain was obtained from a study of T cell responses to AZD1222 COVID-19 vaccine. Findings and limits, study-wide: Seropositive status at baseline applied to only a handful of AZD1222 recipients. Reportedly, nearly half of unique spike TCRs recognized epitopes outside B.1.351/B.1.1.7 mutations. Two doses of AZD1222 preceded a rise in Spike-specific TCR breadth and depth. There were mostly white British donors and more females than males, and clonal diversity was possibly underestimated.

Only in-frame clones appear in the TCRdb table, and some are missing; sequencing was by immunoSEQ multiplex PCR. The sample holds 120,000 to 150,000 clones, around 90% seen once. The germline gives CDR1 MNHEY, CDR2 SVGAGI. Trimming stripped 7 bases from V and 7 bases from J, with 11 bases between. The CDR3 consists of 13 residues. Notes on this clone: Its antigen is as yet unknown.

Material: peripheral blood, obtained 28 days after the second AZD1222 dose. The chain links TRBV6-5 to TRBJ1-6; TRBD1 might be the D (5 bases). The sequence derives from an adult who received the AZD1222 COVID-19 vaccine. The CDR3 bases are TGTGCCAGCACCGGACAAGTAAATTCACCCCTCCACTTT. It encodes CASTGQVNSPLHF.